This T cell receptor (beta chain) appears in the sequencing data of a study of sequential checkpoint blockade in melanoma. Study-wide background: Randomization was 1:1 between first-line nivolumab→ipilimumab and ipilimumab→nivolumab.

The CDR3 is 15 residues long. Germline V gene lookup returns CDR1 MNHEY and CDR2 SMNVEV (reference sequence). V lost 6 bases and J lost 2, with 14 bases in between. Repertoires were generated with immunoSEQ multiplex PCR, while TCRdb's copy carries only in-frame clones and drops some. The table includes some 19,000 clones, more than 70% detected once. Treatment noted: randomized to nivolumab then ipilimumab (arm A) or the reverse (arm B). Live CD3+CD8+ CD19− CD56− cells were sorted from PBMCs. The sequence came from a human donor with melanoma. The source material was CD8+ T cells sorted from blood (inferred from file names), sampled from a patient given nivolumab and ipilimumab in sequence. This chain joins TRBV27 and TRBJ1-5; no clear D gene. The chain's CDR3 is CASSPAGFGNQPQHF. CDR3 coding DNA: TGTGCCAGCAGCCCGGCAGGTTTTGGCAATCAGCCCCAGCATTTT.